This T cell receptor beta chain appears in the sequencing data of a study of blood T cell repertoires in COVID-19 (dated by TCRdb to 2020 to 2022). About the study as a whole: The collaborator samples originated in the United States, Italy and Spain and spanned the acute and convalescent phases of COVID-19. The repertoires were released in a freely available public database intended as a resource for research on the immune response to SARS-CoV-2. A de-identified subject ID, COVID-19 status, age in years and sex were almost always included in the sample metadata. Where available, HLA class I and class II types were obtained from metadata supplied by the sample provider rather than from assay-based typing. Deeply sampled blood TCRbeta repertoires from subjects exposed to, actively infected with, or recovered from COVID-19 were included in the dataset. The samples were drawn from the first 160 participants of the ongoing ImmuneRACE study and from 950 to 1,500 subjects provided by 6 global collaborators. The material from the prospective study consisted of cDNA or gDNA derived from T cells, B-cell-depleted T cells, or PBMCs. Overall results and qualifications from the work: How much clinical and demographic metadata was included differed by source and by participant, and the metadata was provided uncurated.

The collaborating institutions used their own protocols to collect whole blood in K2EDTA tubes. Collaborator samples were shipped for TCRbeta analysis as frozen whole blood, isolated PBMCs, or DNA extracted from either sample type. The germline V gene encodes CDR1 SGHRS and CDR2 YFSETQ. The junction carries 11 bases between V and J, which are trimmed by 0 bases and 4 bases respectively. Inclusive of the bounding cysteine and phenylalanine, the CDR3 is 15 residues long. Solely the CDR3 DNA is kept, with 45 bases framed from the first base. TCRbeta CDR3 regions were amplified from genomic DNA by means of the immunoSEQ Assay, a bias-controlled multiplex PCR. On the study's bioinformatics: Within the assay, amplification of reference gene primers was used to estimate how many nucleated cells each sample contained. To quantify the absolute abundance of each unique TCRbeta CDR3 rearrangement, sequence reads were collapsed and filtered. For each sample, productive Simpson clonality was calculated as the square root of Simpson's diversity index across productive rearrangements. TCRdb holds this immuneACCESS table with in-frame rearrangements only. Some clones are missing; in checked studies, unresolved V genes explain under half, and the rest has no known cause. V, J and clone size are taken as reported in that table, and D and trimming were inferred from the DNA itself. Present in this sample are about 64,000 clones, 75% to 95% of which were seen just once. The ten largest clones represent over 8% of the sample.

About this clone: Its antigen is currently not known. No much larger clone exists at a distance of one base, and base qualities are not known.

The V and J segments used are TRBV5-1 and TRBJ2-1; a tentative D call is TRBD1 (5 bases match). The clonotype comes from an elderly woman with active COVID-19. The sample consisted of peripheral blood. The CDR3 protein sequence reads: CASSLGGLSYNEQFF. The DNA is as follows: TGCGCCAGCAGCTTGGGGGGCCTGAGTTACAATGAGCAGTTCTTC.